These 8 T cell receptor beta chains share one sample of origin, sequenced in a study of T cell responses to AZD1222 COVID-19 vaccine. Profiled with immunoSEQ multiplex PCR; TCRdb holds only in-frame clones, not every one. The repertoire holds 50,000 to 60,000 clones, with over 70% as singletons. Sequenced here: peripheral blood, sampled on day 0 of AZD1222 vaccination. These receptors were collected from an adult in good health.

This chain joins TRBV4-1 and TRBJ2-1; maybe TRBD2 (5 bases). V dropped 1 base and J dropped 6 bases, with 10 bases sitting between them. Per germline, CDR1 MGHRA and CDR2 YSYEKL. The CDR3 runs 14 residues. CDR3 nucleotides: TGCGCCAGCAGCCAAGTCGGGGAATTCAATGAGCAGTTCTTC. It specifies CASSQVGEFNEQFF.

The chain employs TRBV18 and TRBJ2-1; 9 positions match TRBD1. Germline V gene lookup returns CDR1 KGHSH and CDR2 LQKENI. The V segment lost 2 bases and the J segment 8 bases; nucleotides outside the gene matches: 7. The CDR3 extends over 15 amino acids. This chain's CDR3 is CASSPGTGNRDEQFF. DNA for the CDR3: TGTGCCAGCTCACCAGGGACAGGGAATCGGGATGAGCAGTTCTTC.

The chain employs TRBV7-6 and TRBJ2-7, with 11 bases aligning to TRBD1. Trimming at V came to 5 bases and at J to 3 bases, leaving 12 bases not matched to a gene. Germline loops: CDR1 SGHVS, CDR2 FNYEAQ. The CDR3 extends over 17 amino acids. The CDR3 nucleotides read TGTGCCAGCAGCCCCCGCCCCGGGACAGGGGGGTTCTACGAGCAGTACTTC. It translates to CASSPRPGTGGFYEQYF.

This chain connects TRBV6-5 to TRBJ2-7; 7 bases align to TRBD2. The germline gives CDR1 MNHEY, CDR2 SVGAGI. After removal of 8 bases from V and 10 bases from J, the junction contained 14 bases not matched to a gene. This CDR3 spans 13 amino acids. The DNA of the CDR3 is TGTGCCAGCCCTACCCCGGGAGGAATTGATCAGTACTTC. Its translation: CASPTPGGIDQYF.

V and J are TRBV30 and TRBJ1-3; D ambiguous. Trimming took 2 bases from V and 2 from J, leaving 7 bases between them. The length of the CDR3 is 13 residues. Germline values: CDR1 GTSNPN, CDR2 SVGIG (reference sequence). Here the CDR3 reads CAWSSGPGNTIYF. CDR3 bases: TGTGCCTGGAGTTCGGGCCCTGGAAACACCATATATTTT.

CDR3 DNA: TGCAGTGCAACGCCTTCGGAGACCCAGTACTTC. Translating it yields CSATPSETQYF. The V gene is TRBV20-1, the J gene TRBJ2-5, with D unresolved. Germline assignment: CDR1 DFQATT and CDR2 SNEGSKA (reference sequence). V was shortened by 6 bases and J by 5 bases, with 10 bases between the two germline ends. The CDR3 covers 11 residues.

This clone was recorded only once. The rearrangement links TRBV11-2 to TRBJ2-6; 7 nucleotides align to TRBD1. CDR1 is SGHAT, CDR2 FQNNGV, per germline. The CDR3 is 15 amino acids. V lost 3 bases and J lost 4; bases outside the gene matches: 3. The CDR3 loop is CASSFDRAGANVLTF. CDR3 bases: TGTGCCAGCAGCTTCGACAGGGCCGGGGCCAACGTCCTGACTTTC.

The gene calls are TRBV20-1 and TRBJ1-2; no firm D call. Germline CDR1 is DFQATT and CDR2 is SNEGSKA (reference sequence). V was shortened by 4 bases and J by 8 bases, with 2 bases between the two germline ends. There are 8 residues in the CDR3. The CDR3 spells CSANGYTF. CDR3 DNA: TGCAGTGCTAACGGCTACACCTTC.